Shown below are 5 T cell receptor beta chains from a single sample sequenced in a study of blood T cell repertoires in COVID-19. The protocol was immunoSEQ multiplex PCR, while the TCRdb copy is restricted to in-frame clones and leaves out a portion. The sample has approximately 220,000 clones; under 90% are singletons. Sequencing was done on a sample of peripheral blood. The source is a woman in her forties with active or convalescent COVID-19.

The chain recombines TRBV5-8 with TRBJ2-7; maybe TRBD1 (6 bases). Germline CDR1 reads SGHTS; CDR2 reads YDEGEE. This CDR3 region has 17 residues. V was trimmed by 2 bases and J by 2 bases, leaving 20 bases between them. CDR3 protein: CASSLELGGQLPYEQYF. The DNA for the CDR3 is TGTGCCAGCAGCTTAGAGTTGGGCGGACAGCTACCCTACGAGCAGTACTTC.

The chain is built from TRBV7-9 and TRBJ2-3; possibly TRBD2 for D (5 bases). CDR3 length equals 15 residues. Deletions cut 5 bases from V and 5 bases from J, with 17 bases between. Germline V gene data show CDR1 as SEHNR and CDR2 as FQNEAQ (reference sequence). CDR3 nucleotide sequence: TGTGCCAGCAGCGGTCGCGGAGGAGTGGTAGATACGCAGTATTTT. Protein product: CASSGRGGVVDTQYF.

The table lists this clone with a count of one. The V and J genes are TRBV5-1 and TRBJ2-5; 7 bases line up with TRBD1. This CDR3 spans 14 amino acids. The germline V gene encodes CDR1 SGHRS and CDR2 YFSETQ. V was clipped by 3 bases and J by 5 bases; unmatched bases: 7. The CDR3 here is CASSSPQGVETQYF. CDR3 coding DNA: TGCGCCAGCAGCTCCCCCCAGGGGGTTGAGACCCAGTACTTC. The full variable domain, completed using reference TRBV5-1 and TRBJ2-5, is KAGVTQTPRYLIKTRGQQVTLSCSPISGHRSVSWYQQTPGQGLQFLFEYFSETQRNKGNFPGRFSGRQFSNSRSEMNVSTLELGDSALYLCASSSPQGVETQYFGPGTRLLVL.

Only one count was recorded for this clone. The CDR3 loop reads CASSRGQTYEQYF. The CDR3 bases are TGTGCCAGCAGTCGAGGACAGACCTACGAGCAGTACTTC. The gene calls are TRBV27 and TRBJ2-7; the D gene is possibly TRBD1 (6 bases). Germline CDR1 is MNHEY and CDR2 is SMNVEV (reference sequence). The CDR3 is 13 residues long. The germline V and J ends were trimmed by 5 bases and 2 bases, with 10 bases remaining between them.

J is TRBJ1-6 and V is TRBV3-1 (or the pseudogene TRBV3-2); 7 bases match TRBD1. CDR3 size: 15 residues. The germline gives CDR1 LGHDT, CDR2 YNNKEL (reference sequence). Germline trimming cut 5 bases from V and 5 bases from J; bases unmatched to any gene: 6. The CDR3 is CASSLRGTDNSPLHF. The CDR3, as DNA: TGTGCCAGCAGCTTAAGGGGGACAGATAATTCACCCCTCCACTTT.